These 18 T cell receptor beta chains came from one sample sequenced in a study of T cell responses to AZD1222 COVID-19 vaccine. Clones were read by immunoSEQ multiplex PCR, and TCRdb kept only the in-frame ones, dropping some. Of 90,000 to 110,000 clones listed, 88% are singletons. The sample in question was peripheral blood, obtained on day 0 of AZD1222 vaccination. The receptors derive from an adult in good health.

The genes are TRBV7-2 and TRBJ2-7; 7 bases match TRBD1. The CDR3 spans 14 residues. The junction had 6 bases not matched to a gene; V was cut back by 5 bases and J by 2 bases. Germline values: CDR1 SGHTA, CDR2 FQGNSA. The CDR3 bases are TGTGCCAGCAGCACAATGGGGACAGCCTACGAGCAGTACTTC. Encoded protein: CASSTMGTAYEQYF.

The chain has TRBV5-1 and TRBJ2-5, with a tentative D call TRBD1 (7 bases). Germline loops: CDR1 SGHRS, CDR2 YFSETQ. The CDR3 runs 14 residues. V was shortened by 3 bases and J by 5 bases, with 14 bases between the two germline ends. The CDR3 nucleotides read TGCGCCAGCAGCTCGAAGACAGGGAGGGAGACCCAGTACTTC. This encodes CASSSKTGRETQYF.

The V call is TRBV18, the J call TRBJ2-1, with D unclear. Germline-derived CDR1 and CDR2 are KGHSH and LQKENI. V lost 0 bases and J lost 3, with 6 bases in between. The CDR3 covers 14 residues. Written as DNA, the CDR3 is TGTGCCAGCTCACCACCGTCCGGCTACAATGAGCAGTTCTTC. Amino acids: CASSPPSGYNEQFF.

This chain joins TRBV18 and TRBJ1-1; no reliable D call. Germline V gene data show CDR1 as KGHSH and CDR2 as LQKENI. V was shortened by 1 base and J by 3 bases, with 9 bases between the two germline ends. CDR3 length equals 14 residues. The chain's CDR3 is CASSPRTADTEAFF. In nucleotides, the CDR3 is TGTGCCAGCTCACCACGGACTGCCGACACTGAAGCTTTCTTT. Complete variable domain (other parts from reference TRBV18 and TRBJ1-1): NAGVMQNPRHLVRRRGQEARLRCSPMKGHSHVYWYRQLPEEGLKFMVYLQKENIIDESGMPKERFSAEFPKEGPSILRIQQVVRGDSAAYFCASSPRTADTEAFFGQGTRLTVV.

J is TRBJ1-1 and V is TRBV10-1; 7 bases are a match to TRBD1. This CDR3 spans 15 amino acids. Germline CDR1 is WNHNN and CDR2 is SYGVQD (reference sequence). V shed 5 bases and J 1 base; nucleotides not matched to a gene: 7. The CDR3 nucleotides read TGCGCCAGCAGTCCCGGGACAGATAGGAACACTGAAGCTTTCTTT. Its translation is CASSPGTDRNTEAFF.

This sequence joins TRBV5-5 and TRBJ2-5; D is perhaps TRBD1 (7 bases). The germline gives CDR1 SGHKS, CDR2 YYEKEE (reference sequence). V was clipped by 2 bases and J by 3 bases, with 11 bases between them. The length of the CDR3 is 14 residues. CDR3 nucleotide sequence: TGTGCCAGCAGCTTCCCAGGGGGGAAAGAGACCCAGTACTTC. Residues: CASSFPGGKETQYF. Full variable domain (remainder filled in from reference TRBV5-5 and TRBJ2-5): DAGVTQSPTHLIKTRGQQVTLRCSPISGHKSVSWYQQVLGQGPQFIFQYYEKEERGRGNFPDRFSARQFPNYSSELNVNALLLGDSALYLCASSFPGGKETQYFGPGTRLLVL.

The chain carries TRBV10-3 and TRBJ1-2; D may be TRBD1 (5 bases). Germline CDR1 reads ENHRY; CDR2 reads SYGVKD. This CDR3 spans 14 amino acids. V lost 2 bases and J lost 8, with 15 bases in between. CDR3 nucleotide sequence: TGTGCCATCAGTGAGCACACGTTAGGGGAAGGCTACACCTTC. Residues: CAISEHTLGEGYTF.

V is TRBV28 and J is TRBJ1-5; D perhaps matches TRBD1 (6 bases). The germline gives CDR1 MDHEN, CDR2 SYDVKM. This CDR3 has 18 amino acids. Trimming stripped 2 bases from V and 5 bases from J, with 22 bases between. CDR3 DNA: TGTGCCAGCAGTTTACCAACAGGGCGCGGTTTTAGGTATCAGCCCCAGCATTTT. Its protein is CASSLPTGRGFRYQPQHF.

This chain connects TRBV20-1 to TRBJ2-1; D tentatively reads TRBD1 or TRBD2 (5 bases each). The germline gives CDR1 DFQATT, CDR2 SNEGSKA (reference sequence). This CDR3 region has 11 residues. Trimming removed 6 bases at V and 8 bases at J, with 11 bases between. In nucleotides, the CDR3 is TGCAGTGCCCGCAGGGACGATGAGCAGTTCTTC. This encodes CSARRDDEQFF.

The chain joins TRBV13 to TRBJ2-3; the match to TRBD2 covers 13 bases. CDR1 and CDR2 (germline): PRHDT, FYEKMQ (reference sequence). V lost 2 bases to trimming and J lost 6 bases; unmatched junction nucleotides: 5. This CDR3 has 16 residues. In nucleotides, the CDR3 is TGTGCCAGCAGCTTAAGGACTAGCGGGAGTGGGGATACGCAGTATTTT. Translated: CASSLRTSGSGDTQYF.

This sequence joins TRBV5-1 and TRBJ2-3; TRBD1 might be the D (6 bases). CDR3 length equals 16 residues. Germline lookup yields CDR1 SGHRS and CDR2 YFSETQ. The germline V and J ends were trimmed by 0 bases and 4 bases, with 15 bases remaining between them. The CDR3 nucleotides are TGCGCCAGCAGCTTGGCCGGGACACGAAGGGCAGATACGCAGTATTTT. It encodes CASSLAGTRRADTQYF.

This chain connects TRBV7-2 to TRBJ2-7; TRBD2 aligns across 8 bases. Germline loops: CDR1 SGHTA, CDR2 FQGNSA. The CDR3 is made up of 15 amino acids. Trimming cost V 5 bases and J 2 bases; bases outside gene matches: 8. The DNA of the CDR3 is TGTGCCAGCAGCCTGTCTAGCGGGTCGGCCTACGAGCAGTACTTC. Translating gives CASSLSSGSAYEQYF. The full variable domain, in which reference TRBV7-2 and TRBJ2-7 provide the parts outside the CDR3, is GAGVSQSPSNKVTEKGKDVELRCDPISGHTALYWYRQSLGQGLEFLIYFQGNSAPDKSGLPSDRFSAERTGGSVSTLTIQRTQQEDSAVYLCASSLSSGSAYEQYFGPGTRLTVT.

The chain uses TRBV7-9 and TRBJ1-4, with a weak D call TRBD1 (6 bases). Germline assignment: CDR1 SEHNR and CDR2 FQNEAQ (reference sequence). V lost 5 bases and J lost 6, with 13 bases in between. This CDR3 is built from 14 residues. In nucleotides, the CDR3 is TGTGCCAGCAGCCCCGGACAGAGTCATGAAAAACTGTTTTTT. This encodes CASSPGQSHEKLFF.

In its sample, this clone was seen once. The CDR3 loop is CASSFGGRNIQYF. The CDR3 nucleotides are TGTGCCAGCAGTTTCGGGGGAAGAAACATTCAGTACTTC. The chain combines TRBV12-3 or TRBV12-4 with TRBJ2-4; D might be TRBD2 (6 bases). The CDR3 contains 13 residues. V was trimmed by 3 bases and J by 6 bases, leaving 9 bases between them.

The chain uses TRBV19 and TRBJ1-1, with D unresolved. V dropped 9 bases and J dropped 1 base, with 9 bases sitting between them. The CDR3 consists of 12 residues. CDR1 LNHDA and CDR2 SQIVND come from the germline V gene (reference sequence). The CDR3 loop reads CASARWNTEAFF. DNA for the CDR3: TGTGCCAGCGCGCGTTGGAACACTGAAGCTTTCTTT.

The chain recombines TRBV6-2 or TRBV6-3 with TRBJ1-2; 8 nucleotides agree with TRBD1. The germline V gene encodes CDR1 MNHEY and CDR2 SVGEGT. The CDR3 totals 13 residues. Germline trimming cut 2 bases from V and 4 bases from J; bases unmatched to any gene: 0. CDR3 DNA sequence: TGTGCCAGCAGTTACCAGGGGGCCTATGGCTACACCTTC. Protein product: CASSYQGAYGYTF.

The chain is built from TRBV7-3 and TRBJ2-5, with 8 bases aligning to TRBD2. The germline gives CDR1 SGHTA, CDR2 FQGTGA. Losses at the gene ends were 1 base for V and 7 bases for J; bases not matched to a gene: 5. The CDR3 is 14 amino acids. The CDR3 protein is CASSLNGRAGTQYF. In DNA form, the CDR3 reads TGTGCCAGCAGCTTAAACGGGAGGGCTGGGACCCAGTACTTC.

The chain links TRBV6-4 to TRBJ1-5; D possibly corresponds to TRBD1 (5 bases). This CDR3 has 15 amino acids. The germline V gene has CDR1 MRHNA and CDR2 SNTAGT. V lost 7 bases and J lost 0, with 13 bases in between. This CDR3 is CASTTGPYSNQPQHF. Here the CDR3 DNA reads TGTGCCAGCACCACGGGGCCTTATAGCAATCAGCCCCAGCATTTT.